This TCR beta chain appears in the sequencing data of a study of T-cell reconstitution after alpha-beta-depleted transplantation in children. Study observations and caveats: A year had passed since transplant, and T-cell counts and diversity by then came mostly from newly produced T cells.

This CDR3 contains 12 residues. Trimming took off 4 bases at V and 6 bases at J, with 9 bases between the two ends. Per the germline V gene, CDR1 is SQVTM and CDR2 is ANQGSEA. The TCRbeta library was prepared with unique molecular identifiers. TCRdb fed the PCR reads into MiXCR, producing one record per CDR3 protein. The sample contains hundreds of thousands of distinct CDR3 sequences, around 13% of which appear only once. This clonotype was found a few times. Its antigen remains unknown. The chain has TRBV29-1 and TRBJ1-4; D might be TRBD1 (6 bases). Material: PBMCs, obtained before TCRalphabeta/CD19-depleted stem cell transplant. The TCR comes from a girl aged 2-15 years with congenital amegakaryocytic thrombocytopenia, due to receive a stem cell transplant. The CDR3 DNA reads as TGCAGCGTTGTAGGGACACATGAAAAACTGTTTTTT. Translated, it gives CSVVGTHEKLFF.